These T cell receptor beta chains were read from a single sample in a study of blood T cell repertoires in COVID-19. The repertoire was sequenced with immunoSEQ multiplex PCR; TCRdb's copy has only in-frame clones and lacks some. The table records roughly 190,000 clones, 81% of them present only once. The specimen was peripheral blood. The receptors derive from a woman in her 40s with COVID-19, enrolled during active disease. The CDR3 runs from the conserved cysteine through the conserved F or W. D genes are given only for firm matches.

j_gene: TRBJ2-2; v_gene: TRBV15; len: 13; d_gene: NA; CDR3aa: CATRRANTGELFF
j_gene: TRBJ2-5; v_gene: TRBV10-1; len: 11; d_gene: TRBD1; CDR3aa: CARGQEETQYF
j_gene: TRBJ1-1; v_gene: TRBV2; len: 14; d_gene: NA; CDR3aa: CASSGSTVNTEAFF
j_gene: TRBJ1-2; v_gene: TRBV19; len: 13; d_gene: NA; CDR3aa: CASKPGAPYGYTF
j_gene: TRBJ2-7; v_gene: TRBV6-1; len: 12; d_gene: NA; CDR3aa: CASSEQIYEQYF
j_gene: TRBJ1-2; v_gene: TRBV29-1; len: 14; d_gene: NA; CDR3aa: CSVRSGGAGYGYTF
j_gene: TRBJ1-2; v_gene: TRBV20-1; len: 11; d_gene: NA; CDR3aa: CSAPWRNGYTF
j_gene: TRBJ2-2; v_gene: TRBV7-3; len: 14; d_gene: NA; CDR3aa: CASSLNRNTGELFF
j_gene: TRBJ1-1; v_gene: TRBV18; len: 11; d_gene: NA; CDR3aa: CASSRETEAFF
j_gene: TRBJ1-5; v_gene: TRBV6-2/TRBV6-3; len: 16; d_gene: TRBD1; CDR3aa: CASSPEITGVLQPQHF
j_gene: TRBJ2-1; v_gene: TRBV5-4; len: 13; d_gene: NA; CDR3aa: CASSLVAGNEQFF
j_gene: TRBJ2-5; v_gene: TRBV29-1; len: 14; d_gene: TRBD1; CDR3aa: CSVEGTGPEETQYF
j_gene: TRBJ2-2; v_gene: TRBV7-6; len: 15; d_gene: TRBD1; CDR3aa: CASSLQGADTGELFF
j_gene: TRBJ2-2; v_gene: TRBV7-9; len: 14; d_gene: NA; CDR3aa: CASPRPRDTGELFF
j_gene: TRBJ1-2; v_gene: TRBV6-5; len: 13; d_gene: NA; CDR3aa: CASRDAGFYGYTF
j_gene: TRBJ2-2; v_gene: TRBV28; len: 18; d_gene: NA; CDR3aa: CASSWSLWASNNTGELFF
j_gene: TRBJ2-7; v_gene: TRBV6-5; len: 11; d_gene: NA; CDR3aa: CASPRVSRQYF
j_gene: TRBJ1-5; v_gene: TRBV5-4; len: 14; d_gene: NA; CDR3aa: CASSLGGIGQPQHF
j_gene: TRBJ2-2; v_gene: TRBV19; len: 14; d_gene: NA; CDR3aa: CASNRGPNTGELFF
j_gene: TRBJ2-5; v_gene: TRBV2; len: 13; d_gene: NA; CDR3aa: CARTTITQETQYF
j_gene: TRBJ2-2; v_gene: TRBV5-6; len: 14; d_gene: NA; CDR3aa: CASSFGGGTGELFF
j_gene: TRBJ2-2; v_gene: TRBV2; len: 15; d_gene: TRBD2; CDR3aa: CASRLTSAGAGELFF
j_gene: TRBJ1-1; v_gene: TRBV5-4; len: 14; d_gene: TRBD1; CDR3aa: CASSFKTGGTEAFF
j_gene: TRBJ2-3; v_gene: TRBV12-3/TRBV12-4; len: 12; d_gene: NA; CDR3aa: CASTGNTDTQYF
j_gene: TRBJ1-2; v_gene: TRBV2; len: 13; d_gene: TRBD1; CDR3aa: CASIPGQGSGYTF
j_gene: TRBJ1-2; v_gene: TRBV3-1/TRBV3-2; len: 14; d_gene: NA; CDR3aa: CASSQQGSDYGYTF
j_gene: TRBJ1-4; v_gene: TRBV5-1; len: 14; d_gene: NA; CDR3aa: CASSVGPANEKLFF
j_gene: TRBJ2-5; v_gene: TRBV6-2/TRBV6-3; len: 17; d_gene: TRBD2; CDR3aa: CASSYLGLAGVEETQYF
j_gene: TRBJ2-5; v_gene: TRBV11-2; len: 15; d_gene: NA; CDR3aa: CASSFAPGQSRTQYF
j_gene: TRBJ2-5; v_gene: TRBV6-5; len: 12; d_gene: TRBD1; CDR3aa: CARQGTQETQYF
j_gene: TRBJ2-3; v_gene: TRBV2; len: 14; d_gene: NA; CDR3aa: CASLYLRAADTQYF
j_gene: TRBJ1-2; v_gene: TRBV3-1/TRBV3-2; len: 18; d_gene: TRBD1; CDR3aa: CASSPFRGSDRGLGGYTF
j_gene: TRBJ1-2; v_gene: TRBV10-3; len: 13; d_gene: NA; CDR3aa: CAISDDRNYGYTF
j_gene: TRBJ2-5; v_gene: TRBV7-2; len: 13; d_gene: TRBD2; CDR3aa: CASSLAGRETQYF
j_gene: TRBJ2-1; v_gene: TRBV13; len: 14; d_gene: TRBD1; CDR3aa: CASSNRDRGNEQFF
j_gene: TRBJ1-1; v_gene: TRBV7-9; len: 15; d_gene: NA; CDR3aa: CASSPLFGVNTEAFF
j_gene: TRBJ1-5; v_gene: TRBV7-6; len: 15; d_gene: TRBD1; CDR3aa: CASSPGTGSNQPQHF
j_gene: TRBJ2-3; v_gene: TRBV5-4; len: 16; d_gene: TRBD1; CDR3aa: CASSLFSGTARDTQYF
j_gene: TRBJ1-6; v_gene: TRBV3-1/TRBV3-2; len: 14; d_gene: NA; CDR3aa: CASSQETGNSPLHF
j_gene: TRBJ1-4; v_gene: TRBV30; len: 14; d_gene: NA; CDR3aa: CAWSRRPANEKLFF
j_gene: TRBJ1-6; v_gene: TRBV2; len: 16; d_gene: TRBD1; CDR3aa: CASSEGQGPRDSPLHF
j_gene: TRBJ2-1; v_gene: TRBV5-5; len: 15; d_gene: NA; CDR3aa: CASSPTRSSYNEQFF
j_gene: TRBJ2-1; v_gene: TRBV24-1; len: 13; d_gene: NA; CDR3aa: CATSELAYNEQFF
j_gene: TRBJ2-1; v_gene: TRBV6-5; len: 16; d_gene: TRBD2; CDR3aa: CASSYSTSGRSNEQFF
j_gene: TRBJ2-1; v_gene: TRBV11-3; len: 14; d_gene: NA; CDR3aa: CASSFGGHIDEQFF
j_gene: TRBJ2-1; v_gene: TRBV6-5; len: 13; d_gene: TRBD2; CDR3aa: CASRGTSGLEQFF
j_gene: TRBJ2-5; v_gene: TRBV14; len: 16; d_gene: TRBD1; CDR3aa: CASSQGGTGFIGSQYF
j_gene: TRBJ2-7; v_gene: TRBV11-3; len: 17; d_gene: TRBD1; CDR3aa: CASSKGTGGASLYEQYF
j_gene: TRBJ1-5; v_gene: TRBV29-1; len: 12; d_gene: NA; CDR3aa: CSVLADNQPQHF
j_gene: TRBJ1-1; v_gene: TRBV5-4; len: 14; d_gene: TRBD1; CDR3aa: CASRPLYRGSEAFF
j_gene: TRBJ1-6; v_gene: TRBV24-1; len: 14; d_gene: NA; CDR3aa: CATSSVSLNSPLHF
j_gene: TRBJ2-5; v_gene: TRBV12-2; len: 14; d_gene: NA; CDR3aa: CASRLVGQSAAQYF
j_gene: TRBJ2-3; v_gene: TRBV10-1; len: 15; d_gene: NA; CDR3aa: CASSDRSGSTDTQYF
j_gene: TRBJ1-2; v_gene: TRBV18; len: 16; d_gene: TRBD1; CDR3aa: CASSPRLDRGSYGYTF